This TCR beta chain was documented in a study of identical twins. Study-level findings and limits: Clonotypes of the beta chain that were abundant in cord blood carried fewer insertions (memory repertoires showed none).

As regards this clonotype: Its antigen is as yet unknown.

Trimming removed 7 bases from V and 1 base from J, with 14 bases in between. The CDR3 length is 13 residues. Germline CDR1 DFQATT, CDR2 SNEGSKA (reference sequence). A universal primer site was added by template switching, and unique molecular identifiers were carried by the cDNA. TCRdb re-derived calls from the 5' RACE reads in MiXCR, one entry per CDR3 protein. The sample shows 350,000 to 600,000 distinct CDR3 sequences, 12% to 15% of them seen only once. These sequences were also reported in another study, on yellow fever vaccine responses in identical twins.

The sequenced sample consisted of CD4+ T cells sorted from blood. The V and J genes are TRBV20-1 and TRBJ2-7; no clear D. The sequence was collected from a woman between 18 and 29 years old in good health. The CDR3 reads CSDERLGSYEQYF. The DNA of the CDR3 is TGCAGTGACGAACGGCTAGGTTCCTACGAGCAGTACTTC.